This TCR beta chain was obtained from a study of neurological immune-mediated disorders. In this sample, this clonotype turned up a few times. The time point is: longitudinal time-point 1 (baseline). TCRdb ran MiXCR on the 5' RACE reads and lists one entry per CDR3 protein. Seen here are 47,000 or so distinct CDR3 sequences, less than 12% observed once, and the top ten hold less than 2%. The CDR3 covers 15 residues. V lost 5 bases, J lost 3 bases, and 16 bases lay in between. The TCR sequence derives from a woman between 40 and 55 years old in good health. The sequencing sample was made of PBMCs. The J gene is TRBJ1-1, the V gene TRBV12-3 or TRBV12-4; D is ambiguous. CDR3 DNA: TGTGCCAGCAGTCTGCAAACACGGGCTCACACTGAAGCTTTCTTT. This encodes CASSLQTRAHTEAFF.